This passage covers 8 T cell receptor beta chains from one sample sequenced in a study of shared T cell receptors in the human thymus. The protocol was immunoSEQ multiplex PCR, while the TCRdb copy is restricted to in-frame clones and leaves out a portion. Of some 720,000 clones detected, roughly 88% appear once; the ten largest clones hold approximately 0.011%. In addition, the sample was reused for a study of human thymus T cells.

Sequenced sample: thymocytes. These receptors were taken from a boy in the first two years of life with a congenital heart defect.

The rearrangement uses TRBV30 and TRBJ2-7, with TRBD1 identical over 10 bases. The CDR3 is 15 residues long. Germline-derived CDR1 and CDR2 are GTSNPN and SVGIG (reference sequence). Unmatched junction bases numbered 8, after V lost 4 bases and J lost 2 bases. CDR3 in DNA: TGTGCCTGGATTGCTGGGACAGGGGTTCCCTACGAGCAGTACTTC. This encodes CAWIAGTGVPYEQYF.

CDR3 DNA sequence: TGCGCCAGCAGCTCGACTAGCTTGGCAGATACGCAGTATTTT. This translates into CASSSTSLADTQYF. The chain joins TRBV4-3 to TRBJ2-3; 7 positions match TRBD2. This CDR3 is 14 amino acids long. Per the germline V gene, CDR1 is LGHNA and CDR2 is YSLEER. Losses at the gene ends were 5 bases for V and 4 bases for J; bases not matched to a gene: 6.

The rearrangement links TRBV7-2 to TRBJ2-1, with 8 bases that match TRBD2. The germline gives CDR1 SGHTA, CDR2 FQGNSA. V shed 5 bases and J 0 bases; nucleotides not matched to a gene: 3. CDR3 length: 15 residues. The CDR3 region is CASSQSGSSYNEQFF. DNA for the CDR3: TGTGCCAGCAGCCAGAGCGGGAGCTCCTACAATGAGCAGTTCTTC. The full variable domain, with the rest looked up from reference TRBV7-2 and TRBJ2-1, is GAGVSQSPSNKVTEKGKDVELRCDPISGHTALYWYRQSLGQGLEFLIYFQGNSAPDKSGLPSDRFSAERTGGSVSTLTIQRTQQEDSAVYLCASSQSGSSYNEQFFGPGTRLTVL.

About this clone: At the DNA level, this CDR3 is encoded by other sequences in the same sample as well. The rearrangement uses TRBV20-1 and TRBJ2-7, with 9 bases that match TRBD1. J lost 6 bases, V lost 3 bases, and 0 bases had no gene match. Germline-derived CDR1 and CDR2 are DFQATT and SNEGSKA (reference sequence). The CDR3 has 11 residues. The CDR3 protein is CSARTGGEQYF. The CDR3, as DNA: TGCAGTGCTAGGACAGGGGGCGAGCAGTACTTC.

The chain recombines TRBV5-4 with TRBJ2-5; 11 bases map to TRBD2. In germline, CDR1 is SGHNT, CDR2 YYREEE (reference sequence). This CDR3 contains 17 residues. With 4 bases clipped from V and 1 base from J, the junction kept 9 bases outside the gene matches. This CDR3 reads CASSQTSGRGSQETQYF. In DNA, the CDR3 is TGTGCCAGCAGCCAAACTAGCGGGAGAGGGTCCCAAGAGACCCAGTACTTC.

The chain has TRBV5-1 and TRBJ2-1; TRBD2 aligns across 9 bases. CDR1 and CDR2 (germline): SGHRS, YFSETQ. The CDR3 runs to 18 residues. After removal of 2 bases from V and 2 bases from J, the junction contained 11 bases not matched to a gene. The CDR3 here is CASSFGSGSLNPYNEQFF. CDR3 nucleotide sequence: TGCGCCAGCAGCTTTGGTAGCGGGAGCCTCAATCCCTACAATGAGCAGTTCTTC. The full variable domain, in which reference TRBV5-1 and TRBJ2-1 provide the parts outside the CDR3, is KAGVTQTPRYLIKTRGQQVTLSCSPISGHRSVSWYQQTPGQGLQFLFEYFSETQRNKGNFPGRFSGRQFSNSRSEMNVSTLELGDSALYLCASSFGSGSLNPYNEQFFGPGTRLTVL.

V usage is TRBV7-3 and J usage is TRBJ1-2; tentative D call: TRBD1 (6 bases). Germline-derived CDR1 and CDR2 are SGHTA and FQGTGA. Deletions cut 1 base from V and 7 bases from J, with 19 bases between. The CDR3 is 16 residues long. CDR3 sequence (DNA): TGTGCCAGCAGCTTAAAGGGGGGGGAGGGCATCGGTGGCTACACCTTC. Amino acids: CASSLKGGEGIGGYTF. Variable domain in full (rest from reference TRBV7-3 and TRBJ1-2): GAGVSQTPSNKVTEKGKYVELRCDPISGHTALYWYRQSLGQGPEFLIYFQGTGAADDSGLPNDRFFAVRPEGSVSTLKIQRTERGDSAVYLCASSLKGGEGIGGYTFGSGTRLTVV.

The rearrangement uses TRBV30 and TRBJ2-1; 10 nucleotides align to TRBD2. This CDR3 spans 16 amino acids. Germline V gives CDR1 GTSNPN, CDR2 SVGIG (reference sequence). V shed 2 bases and J 2 bases; nucleotides not matched to a gene: 6. CDR3 loop: CAWSPPLAGAYNEQFF. Written as DNA, the CDR3 is TGTGCCTGGAGTCCTCCCCTAGCGGGGGCCTACAATGAGCAGTTCTTC.